This is a list of T cell receptor beta chains from one sample in a study of response to subunit inactivated influenza vaccine. TCRdb re-derived calls from the RT-PCR reads in MiXCR, one entry per CDR3 protein. The sample carries fewer than 350,000 distinct CDR3 sequences, less than 25% recorded once. Sequenced here: PBMCs from blood, sampled approximately 20 months after vaccination. Receptors originate from a man aged 50-75 years who received an inactivated influenza vaccine. Each CDR3 is given with its conserved first and last residue. D genes are given only for firm matches. Part of the rows lack a size; the others show once, few, many or a class for expanded clones.

V,J,D,size,CDR3,DNA
TRBV7-9,TRBJ2-3,TRBD2,NA,CASSPVGLAAGTDTQYF,TGTGCCAGCAGCCCGGTGGGGCTAGCGGCTGGCACAGATACGCAGTATTTT
TRBV20-1,TRBJ1-5,NA,NA,CSARGGALGYSNQPQHF,TGCAGTGCTAGAGGCGGGGCCTTAGGGTATAGCAATCAGCCCCAGCATTTT
TRBV28,TRBJ2-7,TRBD2,NA,CASISGSLRSYEQYF,TGTGCCAGCATCAGCGGGAGTCTTAGGTCCTACGAGCAGTACTTC
TRBV7-2,TRBJ2-7,TRBD1,NA,CASSLVSTGGSYEQYF,TGTGCCAGCAGCTTAGTTTCGACAGGGGGCTCCTACGAGCAGTACTTC
TRBV12-3/TRBV12-4,TRBJ1-6,NA,many,CASDRGRGRYNSPLHF,TGTGCCAGCGATCGAGGCCGTGGAAGGTATAATTCACCCCTCCACTTT
TRBV28,TRBJ2-7,TRBD2,few,CASRELAGVSYEQYF,TGTGCCAGCAGGGAACTAGCGGGAGTGTCTTACGAGCAGTACTTC
TRBV29-1,TRBJ2-7,TRBD2,NA,CSVGFRLAGGGEQYF,TGCAGCGTTGGCTTCCGACTAGCGGGAGGGGGCGAGCAGTACTTC
TRBV24-1,TRBJ2-4,NA,NA,CATSDAVEGGIQYF,TGTGCCACCAGTGATGCCGTGGAGGGTGGCATTCAGTACTTC
TRBV10-3,TRBJ2-7,NA,NA,CATSRDLSYEQYF,TGTGCCACCTCCCGGGACTTGTCCTACGAGCAGTACTTC
TRBV18,TRBJ2-4,NA,once,CASSRDKDSWSNIQYF,TGTGCCAGCTCCCGAGATAAGGACAGCTGGTCGAACATTCAGTACTTC
TRBV5-6,TRBJ1-1,NA,NA,CASSQAGGPGDTEAFF,TGTGCCAGCAGCCAGGCTGGAGGCCCCGGGGACACTGAAGCTTTCTTT
TRBV20-1,TRBJ2-1,TRBD2,NA,CSPFGGGSSYNEQFF,TGCAGTCCGTTTGGCGGGGGGAGCTCCTACAATGAACAGTTCTTC
TRBV20-1,TRBJ1-4,NA,few,CSALHATNEKLFF,TGCAGTGCTTTACACGCAACTAATGAAAAACTGTTTTTT
TRBV6-1,TRBJ2-7,TRBD2,NA,CATTGLAGDEQYF,TGTGCCACCACAGGACTAGCGGGGGACGAGCAGTACTTC
TRBV6-1,TRBJ1-5,NA,few,CASSNAQGNQPQHF,TGTGCCAGCAGCAACGCCCAGGGCAATCAGCCCCAGCATTTT
TRBV5-1,TRBJ1-4,TRBD1,few,CASSLGQGDEKLFF,TGCGCCAGCAGCTTGGGACAGGGAGATGAAAAACTGTTTTTT
TRBV20-1,TRBJ1-6,NA,NA,CSARQNNSPLHF,TGCAGTGCTAGACAAAATAATTCACCCCTCCACTTT
TRBV20-1,TRBJ2-1,NA,few,CSAEEIAGGQGNEQFF,TGCAGTGCCGAGGAAATAGCGGGGGGACAGGGGAATGAGCAGTTCTTC
TRBV6-2/TRBV6-3,TRBJ2-7,NA,NA,CASSYAGYSYEQYF,TGTGCCAGCAGTTACGCAGGGTACTCCTACGAGCAGTACTTC
TRBV20-1,TRBJ1-2,NA,NA,CIGGDDYGYTF,TGCATTGGGGGAGACGACTATGGCTACACCTTC
TRBV12-3/TRBV12-4,TRBJ1-6,TRBD1,few,CASSPGTVRSYNSPLHF,TGTGCCAGCAGTCCCGGGACAGTACGCTCCTATAATTCACCCCTCCACTTT
TRBV30,TRBJ2-7,NA,NA,CAWKRKGGRVNEQYF,TGTGCCTGGAAGCGTAAGGGGGGGCGCGTCAACGAGCAGTACTTC
TRBV3-1,TRBJ2-4,TRBD2,once,CASSRTSGGAGNIQYF,TGTGCCAGCAGCCGGACTAGCGGGGGGGCTGGAAACATTCAGTACTTC
TRBV19,TRBJ1-5,TRBD1,NA,CASQGQGAFPYSSNQPQHF,TGTGCCAGTCAAGGACAGGGGGCATTTCCATATTCGAGCAATCAGCCCCAGCATTTT
TRBV4-3,TRBJ2-3,NA,NA,CASSQGGRVLTDTQYF,TGCGCCAGCAGCCAAGGGGGTAGGGTCCTCACAGATACGCAGTATTTT
TRBV28,TRBJ1-5,NA,few,CASSLMDTSSNQPQHF,TGTGCCAGCAGTTTAATGGACACCAGTAGCAATCAGCCCCAGCATTTT
TRBV5-5,TRBJ1-5,NA,NA,CASSQGGYQPQHF,TGTGCCAGCAGCCAGGGCGGGTATCAGCCCCAGCATTTT
TRBV5-1,TRBJ2-1,NA,NA,CASSLAAVRTYEQFF,TGCGCCAGCAGCTTGGCCGCAGTACGGACTTATGAGCAGTTCTTC
TRBV5-4,TRBJ2-3,TRBD2,NA,CASSQGLASADTQYF,TGTGCCAGCAGCCAGGGACTAGCGTCAGCAGATACGCAGTATTTT
TRBV12-3/TRBV12-4,TRBJ2-7,NA,few,CASSLSGFPSYEQYF,TGTGCCAGCAGTTTATCCGGGTTTCCCTCCTACGAGCAGTACTTC
TRBV19,TRBJ2-3,NA,few,CASSIVQTGDTDTQYF,TGTGCCAGTAGTATAGTCCAGACAGGAGACACAGATACGCAGTATTTT
TRBV11-1,TRBJ1-1,NA,many,CASSLADSRNTEAFF,TGTGCCAGCAGCTTGGCGGACTCGAGGAACACTGAAGCTTTCTTT
TRBV11-2,TRBJ1-1,TRBD1,NA,CASSPRTGWTEAFF,TGTGCCAGCAGCCCTCGGACAGGCTGGACTGAAGCTTTCTTT
TRBV18,TRBJ1-1,NA,NA,CASSPPGRVAEAFF,TGTGCCAGCTCACCACCGGGCAGGGTCGCTGAAGCTTTCTTT
TRBV12-3/TRBV12-4,TRBJ1-2,NA,few,CASSPDSARSYGYTF,TGTGCCAGCAGTCCCGACAGTGCCAGAAGCTATGGCTACACCTTC
TRBV5-6,TRBJ1-1,NA,few,CASSLVGSGRTTEAFF,TGTGCCAGCAGCTTGGTTGGGTCAGGGAGGACGACTGAAGCTTTCTTT
TRBV28,TRBJ2-3,TRBD2,few,CASSRSGSGADTQYF,TGTGCCAGCAGTAGATCGGGAAGCGGGGCAGATACGCAGTATTTT
TRBV6-2/TRBV6-3,TRBJ1-5,TRBD1,NA,CASSSGQGVGQPQHF,TGTGCCAGCAGTTCGGGACAGGGGGTTGGACAGCCCCAGCATTTT
TRBV15,TRBJ1-5,TRBD1,few,CATSSFPGQSNQPQHF,TGTGCCACCAGCAGTTTTCCGGGACAGAGCAATCAGCCCCAGCATTTT
TRBV9,TRBJ2-3,NA,many,CASSVLTADTQYF,TGTGCCAGCAGCGTCTTGACAGCAGATACGCAGTATTTT
TRBV6-2/TRBV6-3,TRBJ1-2,TRBD1,NA,CASLGTVYGYTF,TGTGCCAGCCTCGGGACAGTATATGGCTACACCTTC
TRBV6-1,TRBJ1-3,NA,few,CASSLRKFGNTIYF,TGTGCCAGCAGCCTCCGGAAATTTGGAAACACCATATATTTT
TRBV5-1,TRBJ1-4,NA,NA,CASSRAGAATNEKLFF,TGCGCCAGCAGCCGTGCGGGGGCCGCAACTAATGAAAAACTGTTTTTT
TRBV15,TRBJ2-7,TRBD2,few,CATSSLAVSYEQYF,TGTGCCACCAGCAGTCTAGCGGTCTCCTACGAGCAGTACTTC
TRBV20-1,TRBJ2-7,NA,NA,CSARDFSGSYEQYF,TGCAGTGCTAGAGATTTTTCCGGCTCCTACGAGCAGTACTTC
TRBV20-1,TRBJ1-1,NA,many,CSASQGVGRGAFF,TGCAGTGCGAGCCAGGGTGTGGGTCGGGGAGCTTTCTTT
TRBV6-2/TRBV6-3,TRBJ2-1,TRBD2,few,CASIAGGSPWDEQFF,TGTGCCAGCATTGCGGGAGGTTCCCCATGGGATGAGCAGTTCTTC
TRBV12-3/TRBV12-4,TRBJ1-2,TRBD1,NA,CASSPTDRPSRGYTF,TGTGCCAGCAGTCCAACGGACAGGCCGTCCCGGGGCTACACCTTC
TRBV2,TRBJ1-5,NA,many,CASRTVQGNNQPQHF,TGTGCCAGCAGAACGGTACAGGGAAACAATCAGCCCCAGCATTTT
TRBV20-1,TRBJ1-4,NA,many,CSARSTPDSTTVKLFF,TGCAGTGCTAGATCCACCCCGGACTCGACCACTGTAAAACTGTTTTTT